This TCR beta chain was documented in a study of monozygotic twins with cystic fibrosis. Sequencing was performed with immunoSEQ multiplex PCR; in TCRdb, only in-frame clones are kept and a portion is missing. The sample shows roughly 13,000 clones, 85% to 95% of them seen only once. Points from the study as a whole: Nucleotide-identical clonotype sharing was significantly higher within monozygotic CF twin pairs than between unrelated CF individuals. Low clonality (median roughly 0.0095) suggested a mostly naive repertoire.

A note on this clone: The antigen is undetermined.

This CDR3 spans 14 amino acids. CDR1 is MNHEY, CDR2 SVGAGI, per germline. V lost 0 bases and J 4 bases, leaving 9 bases between the germline ends. This chain links TRBV6-5 with TRBJ2-5; no clear D. The source is a girl aged 2 to 9 with cystic fibrosis. The specimen was blood. CDR3 amino acids: CASSYSGLSETQYF. CDR3 coding DNA: TGTGCCAGCAGTTACTCGGGCCTATCAGAGACCCAGTACTTC.